This TCR beta chain was profiled in a study of T cell responses to AZD1222 COVID-19 vaccine. The study, taken as a whole, reports: Just a handful of people given AZD1222 tested seropositive at baseline. Spike as a whole was targeted by vaccine-associated CD4 TCRs, dominant at 160-218 and 743-854.

Generated by immunoSEQ multiplex PCR, the TCRdb table keeps only in-frame clones and is missing some. The repertoire holds about 140,000 clones, with around 88% as singletons. This clone was counted ten times or more. Its cognate antigen is unknown. Trimming removed 2 bases from V and 7 bases from J, with 12 bases in between. Germline CDR1 and CDR2: LNHDA and SQIVND (reference sequence). The CDR3 has 13 amino acids. The rearrangement uses TRBV19 and TRBJ2-7; possibly TRBD2 for D (5 bases). The sequences come from peripheral blood, collected on day 0 of AZD1222 vaccination. This receptor was identified in an adult in good health. The CDR3: CASSITGSGEQYF. DNA of the CDR3: TGTGCCAGTAGTATAACGGGATCTGGAGAGCAGTACTTC.